These 15 T cell receptor beta chains came from one sample sequenced in a study of control samples from healthy donors and cancer patients. Clones were read by immunoSEQ multiplex PCR, and TCRdb kept only the in-frame ones, dropping some. The top ten hold roughly 2.5% of the sample, which has about 130,000 clones, around 90% seen once. Sequencing was carried out using blood. The receptor set was obtained from a man in his late teens or twenties in good health.

V and J are TRBV24-1 and TRBJ1-5; weak D call: TRBD1 (5 bases). The CDR3 runs to 19 residues. The germline V gene has CDR1 KGHDR and CDR2 SFDVKD. Trimming removed 0 bases at V and 0 bases at J, with 17 bases between. The CDR3 protein is CATSDLSDGGWDSNQPQHF. Here the CDR3 DNA reads TGTGCCACCAGTGATTTGAGTGACGGGGGGTGGGATAGCAATCAGCCCCAGCATTTT.

The chain carries TRBV7-8 and TRBJ2-3; D gene unclear. The CDR3 is 14 amino acids. The V gene lost 3 bases and the J gene lost 4 bases, with 11 bases spanning the gap. Germline CDR1 SGHVS, CDR2 FQNEAQ. The DNA for the CDR3 is TGTGCCAGCAGCTTCGGTGATGGGGCAGATACGCAGTATTTT. This translates into CASSFGDGADTQYF.

The chain couples TRBV4-2 to TRBJ2-3, with D possibly being TRBD2 (6 bases). V was clipped by 2 bases and J by 5 bases, with 14 bases between them. The germline V gene encodes CDR1 LGHNA and CDR2 YNFKEQ. The CDR3 length is 15 residues. CDR3 sequence: CASSQTTGEQDTQYF. The CDR3 nucleotides read TGTGCCAGCAGCCAAACAACGGGGGAGCAAGATACGCAGTATTTT.

This clone was detected only once. The chain employs TRBV7-9 and TRBJ1-2, with a weak D call TRBD1 (5 bases). The germline CDR1 and CDR2 sequences are SEHNR and FQNEAQ (reference sequence). V lost 0 bases to trimming and J lost 4 bases, with 9 bases between them. The CDR3 runs to 14 residues. CDR3 amino acids: CASSLAGAGYGYTF. The CDR3 DNA reads as TGTGCCAGCAGCTTAGCAGGGGCCGGCTATGGCTACACCTTC.

The chain has TRBV5-1 and TRBJ1-1; perhaps TRBD1 as D (5 bases). The CDR3 is made up of 13 amino acids. The germline V gene encodes CDR1 SGHRS and CDR2 YFSETQ. Trimming took 4 bases from V and 10 from J, leaving 17 bases between them. CDR3 DNA: TGCGCCAGCAGCCCCGCTCGGGGGGTCCCAGCTTTCTTT. Translation: CASSPARGVPAFF.

This clone has only one observation. V is TRBV2 and J is TRBJ1-5, with D perhaps matching TRBD1 (6 bases). There are 14 residues in the CDR3. Germline V lookup: CDR1 SNHLY, CDR2 FYNNEI. The V end was cut by 1 base, the J end by 6 bases, with 10 bases between. The CDR3 loop is CASSEGGGGQPQHF. The CDR3 DNA follows: TGTGCCAGCAGTGAAGGGGGGGGCGGTCAGCCCCAGCATTTT.

V and J are TRBV18 and TRBJ2-3, with D uncertain. CDR3 length equals 14 residues. V was trimmed by 0 bases and J by 4 bases, leaving 8 bases between them. The germline V gene encodes CDR1 KGHSH and CDR2 LQKENI. The CDR3 loop reads CASSPPVSPDTQYF. The CDR3 DNA follows: TGTGCCAGCTCACCACCGGTTTCCCCAGATACGCAGTATTTT.

Within the sample, this clone is medium-sized. This chain uses TRBV7-6 with TRBJ2-2; D is perhaps TRBD1 or TRBD2 (5 bases each). Trimming removed 5 bases at V and 4 bases at J, with 11 bases between. The CDR3 contains 14 residues. From germline, CDR1 is SGHVS and CDR2 FNYEAQ. The CDR3 nucleotides are TGTGCCAGCAGCCTAGGGGCGGGCACCGGGGAGCTGTTTTTT. It encodes CASSLGAGTGELFF.

V is TRBV6-4 and J is TRBJ1-2; D might be TRBD1 (6 bases). V lost 9 bases to trimming and J lost 0 bases, with 11 bases between them. The germline V gene encodes CDR1 MRHNA and CDR2 SNTAGT. CDR3 length: 13 residues. The CDR3 loop is CARTGPANYGYTF. The CDR3 coding sequence is TGTGCCAGGACAGGACCCGCTAACTATGGCTACACCTTC.

In DNA form, the CDR3 reads TGTGCCAGCAGCTTAGGACAGGGGATCAGCTCCTATAATTCACCCCTCCACTTT. Its protein is CASSLGQGISSYNSPLHF. This rearrangement joins TRBV5-5 to TRBJ1-6, with 9 bases lining up with TRBD1. Per germline, CDR1 SGHKS and CDR2 YYEKEE (reference sequence). Germline trimming cut 2 bases from V and 0 bases from J; bases unmatched to any gene: 6. This CDR3 comprises 18 residues.

This chain joins TRBV18 and TRBJ1-2, with D possibly matching TRBD1 (5 bases). The CDR3 runs to 14 residues. Germline CDR1 reads KGHSH; CDR2 reads LQKENI. V was clipped by 5 bases and J by 3 bases, with 13 bases between them. The CDR3 bases are TGTGCCAGCTCAACGTCAGGGAGCGACTATGGCTACACCTTC. This gives the protein CASSTSGSDYGYTF.

The chain carries TRBV6-5 and TRBJ1-2, with a tentative D call TRBD1 (5 bases). CDR3 length equals 12 residues. The V gene's germline CDR1 is MNHEY and CDR2 SVGAGI. Trimming took off 9 bases at V and 4 bases at J, with 12 bases between the two ends. CDR3 region: CASWDGTYGYTF. The CDR3 bases are TGTGCCAGTTGGGACGGTACCTATGGCTACACCTTC.

The genes are TRBV5-1 and TRBJ2-1; 10 nucleotides align to TRBD1. The V gene's germline CDR1 is SGHRS and CDR2 YFSETQ. V dropped 4 bases and J dropped 3; count of bases not matched to a gene: 13. This CDR3 comprises 18 residues. The CDR3 loop reads CASSPIPVGQGVYNEQFF. The CDR3 nucleotides read TGCGCCAGCAGCCCAATCCCGGTAGGACAGGGGGTCTACAATGAGCAGTTCTTC.

The rearrangement uses TRBV10-2 and TRBJ2-2; the match to TRBD2 covers 9 bases. CDR1 is WSHSY and CDR2 is SAAADI in the germline V gene. The CDR3 runs 16 residues. The ends lost 2 bases at V and 4 bases at J; junction bases unmatched: 5. DNA for the CDR3: TGCGCCAGCAGTGAGACGGCTAGCGGGGCCACCGGGGAGCTGTTTTTT. Translated: CASSETASGATGELFF.

CDR3 residues: CASSQERSEPYYEQYF. DNA of the CDR3: TGCGCCAGCAGCCAAGAGAGGTCAGAGCCATACTACGAGCAGTACTTC. The rearrangement joins TRBV4-1 to TRBJ2-7; D is uncertain. The CDR3 covers 16 residues. V dropped 0 bases and J dropped 3 bases, with 15 bases sitting between them. Germline values: CDR1 MGHRA, CDR2 YSYEKL.